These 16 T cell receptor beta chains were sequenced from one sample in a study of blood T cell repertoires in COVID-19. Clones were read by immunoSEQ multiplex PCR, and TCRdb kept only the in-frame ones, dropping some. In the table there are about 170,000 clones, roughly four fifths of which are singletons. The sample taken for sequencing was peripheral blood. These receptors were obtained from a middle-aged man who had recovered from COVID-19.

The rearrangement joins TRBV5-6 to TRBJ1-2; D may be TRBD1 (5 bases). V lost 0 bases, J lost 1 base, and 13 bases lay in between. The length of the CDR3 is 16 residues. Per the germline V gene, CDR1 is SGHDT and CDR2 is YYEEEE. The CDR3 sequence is CASSLGGNQGNYGYTF. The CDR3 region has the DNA TGTGCCAGCAGCTTGGGCGGGAACCAGGGTAACTATGGCTACACCTTC.

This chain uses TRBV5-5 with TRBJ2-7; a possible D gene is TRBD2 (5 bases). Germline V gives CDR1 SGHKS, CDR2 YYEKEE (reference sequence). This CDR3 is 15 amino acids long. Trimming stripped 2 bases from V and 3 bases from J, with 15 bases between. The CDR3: CASSFRSVGNYEQYF. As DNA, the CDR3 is TGTGCCAGCAGCTTTCGTAGCGTGGGAAACTACGAGCAGTACTTC.

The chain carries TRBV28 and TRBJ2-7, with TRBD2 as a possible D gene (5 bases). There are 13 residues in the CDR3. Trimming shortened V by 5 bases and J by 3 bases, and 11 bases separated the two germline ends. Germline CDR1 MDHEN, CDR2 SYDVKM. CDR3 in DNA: TGTGCCAGCAGTCCTCTCGGAGGCTACGAGCAGTACTTC. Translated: CASSPLGGYEQYF.

CDR3 coding DNA: TGTGCCAGCTCACCGAGGCCAAACACCGGGGAGCTGTTTTTT. Its translation is CASSPRPNTGELFF. This chain joins TRBV18 and TRBJ2-2; no definite D call. V lost 3 bases to trimming and J lost 2 bases, with 7 bases between them. There are 14 residues in the CDR3. The germline V gene encodes CDR1 KGHSH and CDR2 LQKENI.

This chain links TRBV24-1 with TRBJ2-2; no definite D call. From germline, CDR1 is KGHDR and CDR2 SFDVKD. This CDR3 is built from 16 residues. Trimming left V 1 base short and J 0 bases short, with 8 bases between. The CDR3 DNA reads TGTGCCACCAGTGATTTTAACGGAGCGAACACCGGGGAGCTGTTTTTT. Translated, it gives CATSDFNGANTGELFF.

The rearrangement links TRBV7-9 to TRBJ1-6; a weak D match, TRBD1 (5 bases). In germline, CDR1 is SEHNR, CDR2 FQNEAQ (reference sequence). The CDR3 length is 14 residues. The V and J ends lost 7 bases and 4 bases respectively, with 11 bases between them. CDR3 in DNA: TGTGCCAGCACCCTCGACAGATATAATTCACCCCTCCACTTT. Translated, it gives CASTLDRYNSPLHF.

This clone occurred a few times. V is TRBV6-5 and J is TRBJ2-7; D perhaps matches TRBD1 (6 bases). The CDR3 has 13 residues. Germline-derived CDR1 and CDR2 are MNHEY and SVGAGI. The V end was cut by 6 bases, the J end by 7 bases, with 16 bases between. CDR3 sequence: CASSPTARGEQYF. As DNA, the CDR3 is TGTGCCAGCAGCCCGACAGCCAGGGGTGAGCAGTACTTC.

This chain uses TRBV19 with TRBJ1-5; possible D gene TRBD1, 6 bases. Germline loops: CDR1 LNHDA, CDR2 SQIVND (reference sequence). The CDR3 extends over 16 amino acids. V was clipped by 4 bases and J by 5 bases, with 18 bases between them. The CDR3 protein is CASSSGTHPFYQPQHF. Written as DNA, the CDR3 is TGTGCCAGTAGTAGTGGGACACATCCTTTTTATCAGCCCCAGCATTTT.

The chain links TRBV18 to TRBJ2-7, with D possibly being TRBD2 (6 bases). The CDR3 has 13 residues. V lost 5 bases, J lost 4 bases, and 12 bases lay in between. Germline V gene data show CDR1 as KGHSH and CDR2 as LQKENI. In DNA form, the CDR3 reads TGTGCCAGCTCATCAGGGACTCGATACGAGCAGTACTTC. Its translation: CASSSGTRYEQYF. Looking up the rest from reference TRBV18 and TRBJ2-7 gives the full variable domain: NAGVMQNPRHLVRRRGQEARLRCSPMKGHSHVYWYRQLPEEGLKFMVYLQKENIIDESGMPKERFSAEFPKEGPSILRIQQVVRGDSAAYFCASSSGTRYEQYFGPGTRLTVT.

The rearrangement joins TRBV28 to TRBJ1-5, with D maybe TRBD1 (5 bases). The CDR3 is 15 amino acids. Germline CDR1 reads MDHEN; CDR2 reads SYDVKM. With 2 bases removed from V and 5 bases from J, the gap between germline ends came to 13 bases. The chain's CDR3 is CASSLHRGTDQPQHF. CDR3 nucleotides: TGTGCCAGCAGTTTACATCGGGGGACGGATCAGCCCCAGCATTTT.

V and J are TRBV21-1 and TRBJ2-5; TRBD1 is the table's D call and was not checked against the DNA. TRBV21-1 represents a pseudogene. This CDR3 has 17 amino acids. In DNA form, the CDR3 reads TGTGCCAGCAGCACGAGATACTCCGGGACAAAAAAAGAGACCCAGTACTTC. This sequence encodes CASSTRYSGTKKETQYF.

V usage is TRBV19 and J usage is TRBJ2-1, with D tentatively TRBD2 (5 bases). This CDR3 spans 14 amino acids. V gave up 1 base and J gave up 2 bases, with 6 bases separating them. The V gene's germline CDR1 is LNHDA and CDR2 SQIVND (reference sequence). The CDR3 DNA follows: TGTGCCAGTAGTATAGGACTAACCTACAATGAGCAGTTCTTC. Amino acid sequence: CASSIGLTYNEQFF.

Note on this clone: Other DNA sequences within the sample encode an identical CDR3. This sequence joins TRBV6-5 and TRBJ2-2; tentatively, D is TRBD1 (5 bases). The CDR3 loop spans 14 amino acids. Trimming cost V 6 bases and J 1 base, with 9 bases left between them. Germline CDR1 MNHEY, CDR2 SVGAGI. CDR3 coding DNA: TGTGCCAGCAGGGGGCAGGGGAACACCGGGGAGCTGTTTTTT. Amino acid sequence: CASRGQGNTGELFF.

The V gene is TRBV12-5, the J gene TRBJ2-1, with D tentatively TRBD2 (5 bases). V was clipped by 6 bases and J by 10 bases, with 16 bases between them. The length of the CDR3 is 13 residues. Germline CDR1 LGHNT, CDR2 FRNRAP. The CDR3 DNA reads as TGTGCTAGTGGGGGAACCCCGGGGTTGGAGCAGTTCTTC. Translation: CASGGTPGLEQFF. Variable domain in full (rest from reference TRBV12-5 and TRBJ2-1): DARVTQTPRHKVTEMGQEVTMRCQPILGHNTVFWYRQTMMQGLELLAYFRNRAPLDDSGMPKDRFSAEMPDATLATLKIQPSEPRDSAVYFCASGGTPGLEQFFGPGTRLTVL.

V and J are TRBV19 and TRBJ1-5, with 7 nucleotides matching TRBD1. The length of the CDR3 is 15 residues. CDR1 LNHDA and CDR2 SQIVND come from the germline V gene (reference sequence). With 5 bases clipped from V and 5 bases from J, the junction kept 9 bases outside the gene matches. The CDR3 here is CASSFKTGPDQPQHF. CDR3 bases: TGTGCCAGTAGTTTCAAGACAGGGCCAGATCAGCCCCAGCATTTT. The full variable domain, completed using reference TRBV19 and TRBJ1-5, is DGGITQSPKYLFRKEGQNVTLSCEQNLNHDAMYWYRQDPGQGLRLIYYSQIVNDFQKGDIAEGYSVSREKKESFPLTVTSAQKNPTAFYLCASSFKTGPDQPQHFGDGTRLSIL.

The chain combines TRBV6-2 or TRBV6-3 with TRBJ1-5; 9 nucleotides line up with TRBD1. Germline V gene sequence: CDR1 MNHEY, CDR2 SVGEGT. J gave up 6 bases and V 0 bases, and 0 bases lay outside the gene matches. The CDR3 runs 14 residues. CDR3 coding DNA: TGTGCCAGCAGTTACTCGACAGGGGGTCAGCCCCAGCATTTT. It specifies CASSYSTGGQPQHF.